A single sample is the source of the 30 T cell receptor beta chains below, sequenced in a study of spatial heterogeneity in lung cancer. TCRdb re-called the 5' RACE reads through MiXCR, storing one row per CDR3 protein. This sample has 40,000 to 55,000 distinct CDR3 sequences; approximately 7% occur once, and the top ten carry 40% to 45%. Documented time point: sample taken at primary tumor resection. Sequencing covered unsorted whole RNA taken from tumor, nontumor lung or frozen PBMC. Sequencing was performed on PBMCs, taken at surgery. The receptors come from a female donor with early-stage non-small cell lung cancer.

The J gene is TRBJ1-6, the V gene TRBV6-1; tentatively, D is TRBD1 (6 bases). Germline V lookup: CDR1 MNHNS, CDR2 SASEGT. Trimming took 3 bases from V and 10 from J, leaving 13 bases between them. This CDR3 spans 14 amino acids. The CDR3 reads CASSERGWGSPLHF. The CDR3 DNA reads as TGTGCCAGCAGTGAGAGGGGGTGGGGATCACCCCTCCACTTT.

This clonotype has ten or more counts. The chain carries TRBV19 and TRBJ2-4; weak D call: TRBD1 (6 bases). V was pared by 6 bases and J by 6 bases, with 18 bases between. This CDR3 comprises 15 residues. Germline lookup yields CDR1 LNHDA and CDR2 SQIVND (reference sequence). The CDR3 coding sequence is TGTGCCAGTAGCCAGTTAGGACAGCAAATAAACATTCAGTACTTC. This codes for CASSQLGQQINIQYF.

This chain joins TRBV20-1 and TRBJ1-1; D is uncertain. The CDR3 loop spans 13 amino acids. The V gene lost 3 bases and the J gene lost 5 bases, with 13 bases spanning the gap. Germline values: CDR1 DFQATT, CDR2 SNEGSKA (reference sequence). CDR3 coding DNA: TGCAGTGCTAGTAGGAGGGTTACGACTGAAGCTTTCTTT. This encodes CSASRRVTTEAFF.

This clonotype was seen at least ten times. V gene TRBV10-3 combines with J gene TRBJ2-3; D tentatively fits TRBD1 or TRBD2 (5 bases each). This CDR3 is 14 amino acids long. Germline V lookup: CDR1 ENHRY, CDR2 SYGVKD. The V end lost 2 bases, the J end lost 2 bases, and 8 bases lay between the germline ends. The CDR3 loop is CAISEQGATDTQYF. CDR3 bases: TGTGCCATCAGTGAGCAGGGAGCCACAGATACGCAGTATTTT.

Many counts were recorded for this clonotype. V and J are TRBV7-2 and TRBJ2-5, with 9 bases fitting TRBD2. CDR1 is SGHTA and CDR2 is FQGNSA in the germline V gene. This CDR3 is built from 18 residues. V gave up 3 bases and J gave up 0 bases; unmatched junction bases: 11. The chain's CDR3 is CASSLMYSGLAYQETQYF. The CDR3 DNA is TGTGCCAGCAGCTTGATGTACTCGGGACTAGCCTACCAAGAGACCCAGTACTTC. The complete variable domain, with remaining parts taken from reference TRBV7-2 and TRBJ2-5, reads GAGVSQSPSNKVTEKGKDVELRCDPISGHTALYWYRQSLGQGLEFLIYFQGNSAPDKSGLPSDRFSAERTGGSVSTLTIQRTQQEDSAVYLCASSLMYSGLAYQETQYFGPGTRLLVL.

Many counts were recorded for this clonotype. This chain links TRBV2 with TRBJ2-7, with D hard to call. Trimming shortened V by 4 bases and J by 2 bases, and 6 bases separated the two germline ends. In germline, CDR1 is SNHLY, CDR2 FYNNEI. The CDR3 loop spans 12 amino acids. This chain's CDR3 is CASSVLAYEQYF. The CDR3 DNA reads TGTGCCAGCAGTGTGTTGGCCTACGAGCAGTACTTC.

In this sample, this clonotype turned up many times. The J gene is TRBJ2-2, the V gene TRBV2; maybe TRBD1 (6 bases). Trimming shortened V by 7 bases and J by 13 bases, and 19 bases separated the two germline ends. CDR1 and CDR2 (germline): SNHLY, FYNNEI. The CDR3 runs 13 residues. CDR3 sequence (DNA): TGTGCCAGCAATGGACAGACGGCTTGGGGGCTGTTTTTT. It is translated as CASNGQTAWGLFF.

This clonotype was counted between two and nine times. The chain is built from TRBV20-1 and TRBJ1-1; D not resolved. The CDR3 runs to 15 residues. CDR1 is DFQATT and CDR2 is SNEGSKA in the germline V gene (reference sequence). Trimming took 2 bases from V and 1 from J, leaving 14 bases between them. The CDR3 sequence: CSARPFDGKNTEAFF. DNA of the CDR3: TGCAGTGCTAGACCGTTTGACGGGAAGAACACTGAAGCTTTCTTT.

The CDR3 DNA reads TGCGCCAGCAGACCCGGGACAGGGAGTGGGATGAACACTGAAGCTTTCTTT. It codes for CASRPGTGSGMNTEAFF. This chain uses TRBV5-1 with TRBJ1-1, with TRBD1 identical over 9 bases. The CDR3 sequence is 17 residues long. Unmatched junction bases numbered 11, after V lost 5 bases and J lost 0 bases. Germline V gene sequence: CDR1 SGHRS, CDR2 YFSETQ.

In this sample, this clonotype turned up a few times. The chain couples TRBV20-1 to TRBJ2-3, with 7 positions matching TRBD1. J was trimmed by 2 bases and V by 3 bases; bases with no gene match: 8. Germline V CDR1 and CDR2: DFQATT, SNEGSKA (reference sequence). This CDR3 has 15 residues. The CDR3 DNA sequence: TGCAGTGCTAGTTGGGGCAGGGGGTCCACAGATACGCAGTATTTT. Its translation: CSASWGRGSTDTQYF.

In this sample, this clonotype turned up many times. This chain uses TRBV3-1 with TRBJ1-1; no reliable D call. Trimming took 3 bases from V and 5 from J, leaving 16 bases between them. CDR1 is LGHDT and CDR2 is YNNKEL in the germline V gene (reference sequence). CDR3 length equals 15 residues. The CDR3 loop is CASSHWQALRTEAFF. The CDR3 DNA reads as TGTGCCAGCAGCCACTGGCAGGCTCTTAGAACTGAAGCTTTCTTT.

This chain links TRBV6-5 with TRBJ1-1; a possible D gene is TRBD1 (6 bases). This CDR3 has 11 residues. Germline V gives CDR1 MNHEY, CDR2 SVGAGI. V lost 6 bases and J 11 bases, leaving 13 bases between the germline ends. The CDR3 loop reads CASRQQGSAFF. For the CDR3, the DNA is TGTGCCAGCAGACAACAGGGCTCGGCTTTCTTT.

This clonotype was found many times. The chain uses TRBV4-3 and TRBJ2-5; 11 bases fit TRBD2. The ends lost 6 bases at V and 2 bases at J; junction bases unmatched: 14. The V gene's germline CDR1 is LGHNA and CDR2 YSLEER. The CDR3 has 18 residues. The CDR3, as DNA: TGCGCCAGCAGTCGAGGGGGCCGATTAGCGGGGGGGCAAGAGACCCAGTACTTC. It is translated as CASSRGGRLAGGQETQYF.

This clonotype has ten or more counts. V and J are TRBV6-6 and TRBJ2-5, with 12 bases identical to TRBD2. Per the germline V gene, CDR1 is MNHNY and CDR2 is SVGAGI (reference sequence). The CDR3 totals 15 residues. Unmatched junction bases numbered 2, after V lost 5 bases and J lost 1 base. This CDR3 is CASSALAGGQETQYF. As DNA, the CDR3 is TGTGCCAGCAGTGCACTAGCGGGGGGCCAAGAGACCCAGTACTTC.

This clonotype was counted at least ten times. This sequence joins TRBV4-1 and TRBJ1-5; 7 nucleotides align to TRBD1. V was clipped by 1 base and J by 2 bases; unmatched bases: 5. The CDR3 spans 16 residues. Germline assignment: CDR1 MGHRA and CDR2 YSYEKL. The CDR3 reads CASSQGQGGGNQPQHF. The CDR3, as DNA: TGCGCCAGCAGCCAAGGACAAGGGGGCGGCAATCAGCCCCAGCATTTT.

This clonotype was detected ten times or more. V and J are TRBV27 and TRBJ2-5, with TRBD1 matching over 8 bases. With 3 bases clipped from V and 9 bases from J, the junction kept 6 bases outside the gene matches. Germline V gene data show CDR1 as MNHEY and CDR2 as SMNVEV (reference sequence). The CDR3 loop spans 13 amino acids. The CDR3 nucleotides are TGTGCCAGCAGTTTCAACAGGGGGATGGCCCAGTACTTC. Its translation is CASSFNRGMAQYF.

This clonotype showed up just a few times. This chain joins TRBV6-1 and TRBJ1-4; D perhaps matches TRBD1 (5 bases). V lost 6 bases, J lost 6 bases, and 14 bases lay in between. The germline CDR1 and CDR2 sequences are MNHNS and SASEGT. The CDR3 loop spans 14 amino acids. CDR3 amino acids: CASSAQAADEKLFF. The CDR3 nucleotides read TGTGCCAGCAGCGCACAGGCGGCGGATGAAAAACTGTTTTTT.

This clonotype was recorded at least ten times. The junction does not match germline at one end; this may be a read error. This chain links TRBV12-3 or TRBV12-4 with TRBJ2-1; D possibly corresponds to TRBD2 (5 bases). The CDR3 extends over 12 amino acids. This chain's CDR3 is CASSLDYHEQFF. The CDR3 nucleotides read TGTGCCAGCAGTCTTGACTACCATGAGCAGTTCTTC.

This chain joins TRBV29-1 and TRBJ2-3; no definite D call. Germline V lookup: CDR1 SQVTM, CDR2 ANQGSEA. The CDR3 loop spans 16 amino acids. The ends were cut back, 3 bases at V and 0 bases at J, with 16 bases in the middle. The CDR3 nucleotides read TGCAGCGTTGACCCTCGGATCGCCGCTAGCACAGATACGCAGTATTTT. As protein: CSVDPRIAASTDTQYF.

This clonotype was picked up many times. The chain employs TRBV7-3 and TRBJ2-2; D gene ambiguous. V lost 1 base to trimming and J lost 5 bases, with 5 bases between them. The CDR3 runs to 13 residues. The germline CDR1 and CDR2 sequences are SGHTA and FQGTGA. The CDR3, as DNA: TGTGCCAGCAGCTTAAGGACGACCGGGGAGCTGTTTTTT. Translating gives CASSLRTTGELFF.

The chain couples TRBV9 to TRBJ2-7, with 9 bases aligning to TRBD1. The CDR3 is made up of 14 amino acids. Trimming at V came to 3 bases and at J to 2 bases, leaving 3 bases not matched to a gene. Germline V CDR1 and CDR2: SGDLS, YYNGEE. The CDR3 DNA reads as TGTGCCAGCAGCGGGGGACAGGGTACCTACGAGCAGTACTTC. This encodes CASSGGQGTYEQYF. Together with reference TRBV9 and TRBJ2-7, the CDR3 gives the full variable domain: DSGVTQTPKHLITATGQRVTLRCSPRSGDLSVYWYQQSLDQGLQFLIQYYNGEERAKGNILERFSAQQFPDLHSELNLSSLELGDSALYFCASSGGQGTYEQYFGPGTRLTVT.

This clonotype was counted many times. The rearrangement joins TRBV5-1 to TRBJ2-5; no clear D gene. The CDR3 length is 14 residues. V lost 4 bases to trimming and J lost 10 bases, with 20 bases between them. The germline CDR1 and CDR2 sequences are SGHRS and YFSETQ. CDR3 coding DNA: TGCGCCAGCAGCGCCGATCGGCGGCGAAGGAGCCAGTACTTC. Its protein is CASSADRRRRSQYF.

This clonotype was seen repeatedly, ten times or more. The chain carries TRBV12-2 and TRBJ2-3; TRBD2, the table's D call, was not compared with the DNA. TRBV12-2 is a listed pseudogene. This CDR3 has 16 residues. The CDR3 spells CASRLPRDLRSDTQYF. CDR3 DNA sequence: TGTGCAAGTCGCTTGCCCCGGGACTTACGTTCAGATACGCAGTATTTT.

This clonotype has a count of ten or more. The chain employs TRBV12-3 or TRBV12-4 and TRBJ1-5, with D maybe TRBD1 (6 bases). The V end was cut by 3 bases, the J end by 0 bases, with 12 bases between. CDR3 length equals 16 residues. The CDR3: CASSFGAGASNQPQHF. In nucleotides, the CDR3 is TGTGCCAGCAGTTTCGGTGCGGGGGCTAGCAATCAGCCCCAGCATTTT.

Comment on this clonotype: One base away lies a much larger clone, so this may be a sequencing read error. The CDR3 DNA sequence: TGTGTCAGCAGCCAAGGGTTGGCAGGGGATTTACAAGGTGAGCAGTTCTTC. It yields the protein CVSSQGLAGDLQGEQFF. The rearrangement uses TRBV4-2 and TRBJ2-1; D may be TRBD1 (6 bases). This CDR3 has 17 amino acids. CDR1 LGHNA and CDR2 YNFKEQ come from the germline V gene.

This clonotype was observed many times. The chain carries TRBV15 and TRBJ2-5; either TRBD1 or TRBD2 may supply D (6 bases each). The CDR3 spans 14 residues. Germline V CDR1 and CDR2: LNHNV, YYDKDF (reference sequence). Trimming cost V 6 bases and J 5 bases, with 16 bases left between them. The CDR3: CATRSRGVGETQYF. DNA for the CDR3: TGTGCCACCAGGAGTAGGGGGGTTGGGGAGACCCAGTACTTC. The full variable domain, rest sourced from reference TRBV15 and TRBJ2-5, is DAMVIQNPRYQVTQFGKPVTLSCSQTLNHNVMYWYQQKSSQAPKLLFHYYDKDFNNEADTPDNFQSRRPNTSFCFLDIRSPGLGDTAMYLCATRSRGVGETQYFGPGTRLLVL.

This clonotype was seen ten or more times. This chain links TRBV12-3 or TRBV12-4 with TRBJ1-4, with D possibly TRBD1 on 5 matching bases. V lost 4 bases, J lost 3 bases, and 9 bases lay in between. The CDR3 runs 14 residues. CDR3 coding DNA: TGTGCCAGCAGTTCCTTCAGGGCTAATGAAAAACTGTTTTTT. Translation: CASSSFRANEKLFF.

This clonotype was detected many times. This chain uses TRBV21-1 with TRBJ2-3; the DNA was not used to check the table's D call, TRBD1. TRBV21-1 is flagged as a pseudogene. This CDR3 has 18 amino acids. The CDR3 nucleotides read TGTGCCAGCAGCAAAGTAAAGTGGGACAGGCCCTTCACAGATACGCAGTATTTT. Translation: CASSKVKWDRPFTDTQYF.

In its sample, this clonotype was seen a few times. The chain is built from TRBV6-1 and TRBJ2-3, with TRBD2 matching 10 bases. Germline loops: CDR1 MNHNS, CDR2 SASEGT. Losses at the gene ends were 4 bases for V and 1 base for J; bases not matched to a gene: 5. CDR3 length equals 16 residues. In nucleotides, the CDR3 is TGTGCCAGCAGTGTCACTGGGACTAGCGGCACAGATACGCAGTATTTT. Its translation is CASSVTGTSGTDTQYF.

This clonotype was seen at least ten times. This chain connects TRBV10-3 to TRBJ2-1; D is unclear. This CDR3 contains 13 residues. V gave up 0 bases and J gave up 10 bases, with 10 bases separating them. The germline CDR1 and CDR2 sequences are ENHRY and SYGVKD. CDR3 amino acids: CAISESGSREQFF. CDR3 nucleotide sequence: TGTGCCATCAGTGAGTCGGGTAGCAGGGAGCAGTTCTTC.